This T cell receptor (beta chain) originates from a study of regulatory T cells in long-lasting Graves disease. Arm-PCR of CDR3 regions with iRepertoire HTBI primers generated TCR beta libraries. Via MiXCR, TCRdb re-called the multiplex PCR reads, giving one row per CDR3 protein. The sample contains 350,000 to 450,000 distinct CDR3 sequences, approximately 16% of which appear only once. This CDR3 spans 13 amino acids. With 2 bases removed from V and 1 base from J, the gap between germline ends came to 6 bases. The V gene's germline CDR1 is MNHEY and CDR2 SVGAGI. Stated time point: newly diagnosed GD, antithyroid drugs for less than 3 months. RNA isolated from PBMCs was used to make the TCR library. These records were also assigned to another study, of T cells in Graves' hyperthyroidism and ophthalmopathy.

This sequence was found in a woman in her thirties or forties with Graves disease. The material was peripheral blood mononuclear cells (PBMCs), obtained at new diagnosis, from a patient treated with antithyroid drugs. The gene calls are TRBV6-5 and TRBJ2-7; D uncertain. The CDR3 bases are TGTGCCAGCAGTTACCAGCCATCCTACGAGCAGTACTTC. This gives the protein CASSYQPSYEQYF.